These T cell receptor beta chains were read from a single sample in a study of memory CD4+ T cells and cytomegalovirus serostatus. Measured with immunoSEQ multiplex PCR; TCRdb has only the in-frame clones, and not every one. The sample consists of about 25,000 clones, more than 60% of them appearing once. The sample consisted of memory CD4+ T cells from blood. Receptor source: an adult in good health and CMV-seronegative. The CDR3 runs from the conserved cysteine through the conserved F or W. Fields, in order: D gene, V gene, J gene, clone size, CDR3 length, CDR3 protein, CDR3 DNA. D genes are given only for firm matches. Expanded clones are given a class, and other clones once, few, many or no size at all.

TRBD2,TRBV18,TRBJ2-1,once,15,CASSPSGNIGNEQFF,TGTGCCAGCTCTCCTAGCGGGAACATTGGGAATGAGCAGTTCTTC
TRBD1,TRBV7-2,TRBJ2-7,-,16,CASSLGPWDSSYEQYF,TGTGCCAGCAGCTTAGGGCCCTGGGACAGCTCCTACGAGCAGTACTTC
-,TRBV19,TRBJ1-4,-,16,CASSMTTGHQNEKLFF,TGTGCCAGTAGTATGACCACCGGGCATCAGAATGAAAAACTGTTTTTT
-,TRBV2,TRBJ1-6,-,13,CASKQGWNSPLHF,TGTGCCAGCAAGCAGGGGTGGAATTCACCCCTCCACTTT
TRBD2,TRBV7-2,TRBJ2-7,-,14,CASRDGSGGYEQYF,TGTGCCAGCAGGGACGGTAGCGGGGGCTACGAGCAGTACTTC
-,TRBV19,TRBJ1-2,-,14,CASRESGRQYGYTF,TGTGCCAGTAGAGAATCAGGGCGACAGTATGGCTACACCTTC
-,TRBV5-1,TRBJ2-6,-,16,CASDPGRASGANVLTF,TGCGCCAGCGATCCCGGGAGAGCTTCCGGGGCCAACGTCCTGACTTTC
-,TRBV5-1,TRBJ1-1,-,14,CASSLAQTNTEAFF,TGCGCCAGCAGCTTGGCACAGACAAACACTGAAGCTTTCTTT
-,TRBV6-5,TRBJ1-1,-,14,CASSYDRKNTEAFF,TGTGCCAGCAGTTACGACAGGAAGAACACTGAAGCTTTCTTT
-,TRBV6-1,TRBJ1-2,-,15,CASSEAGPTNYGYTF,TGTGCCAGCAGTGAAGCCGGGCCGACTAACTATGGCTACACCTTC
-,TRBV30,TRBJ1-2,-,13,CAWSVRGGYGYTF,TGTGCCTGGAGTGTACGGGGGGGGTATGGCTACACCTTC
TRBD1,TRBV19,TRBJ1-2,-,15,CASSTRTGSNYGYTF,TGTGCCAGTAGTACCAGGACAGGATCTAACTATGGCTACACCTTC
-,TRBV5-4,TRBJ2-5,-,12,CASSLALGTQYF,TGTGCCAGCAGCTTGGCTTTAGGGACCCAGTACTTC
-,TRBV29-1,TRBJ1-1,-,11,CSVEVGAKAFF,TGCAGCGTTGAAGTGGGGGCGAAAGCTTTCTTT
TRBD1,TRBV18,TRBJ1-1,-,16,CASSLFVGQGNTEAFF,TGTGCCAGCTCACTGTTCGTTGGACAGGGGAACACTGAAGCTTTCTTT
TRBD1,TRBV5-4,TRBJ1-1,-,14,CASSRQGREAEAFF,TGTGCCAGCAGTCGACAGGGGAGAGAAGCTGAAGCTTTCTTT
-,TRBV6-1,TRBJ2-5,-,13,CASSGGDQETQYF,TGTGCCAGCAGTGGGGGGGATCAAGAGACCCAGTACTTC
-,TRBV11-2,TRBJ1-2,once,14,CASSPQGVDYGYTF,TGTGCCAGCAGTCCGCAGGGTGTGGACTATGGCTACACCTTC
TRBD1,TRBV6-5,TRBJ2-7,-,15,CASSYRGQGTYEQYF,TGTGCCAGCAGTTACAGGGGACAGGGTACCTACGAGCAGTACTTC
-,TRBV28,TRBJ1-2,medium-sized,15,CASSFPVIREGGYTF,TGTGCCAGCAGTTTCCCCGTGATTAGGGAAGGGGGCTACACCTTC
-,TRBV5-1,TRBJ2-3,-,14,CASSSGGLSDTQYF,TGCGCCAGCAGCTCCGGGGGGCTTTCAGATACGCAGTATTTT
-,TRBV11-2,TRBJ2-7,-,14,CASSLDQRLYEQYF,TGTGCCAGCAGCTTAGACCAGAGGCTCTACGAGCAGTACTTC
-,TRBV28,TRBJ1-6,-,14,CASSLVQDNSPLHF,TGTGCCAGCAGTTTAGTCCAGGATAATTCACCCCTCCACTTT
-,TRBV7-2,TRBJ2-7,-,15,CASSLGNGFTYEQYF,TGTGCCAGCAGCTTAGGTAACGGTTTTACCTACGAGCAGTACTTC
-,TRBV19,TRBJ1-1,few,13,CASSMRGLREAFF,TGTGCCAGTAGTATGAGGGGCCTTCGTGAAGCTTTCTTT
TRBD1,TRBV6-1,TRBJ1-5,-,13,CASKQGNDQPQHF,TGTGCCAGTAAACAGGGGAATGATCAGCCCCAGCATTTT
-,TRBV9,TRBJ1-1,-,14,CASSAGRGDTEAFF,TGTGCCAGCAGCGCCGGACGGGGGGACACTGAAGCTTTCTTT
TRBD1,TRBV18,TRBJ1-6,once,16,CASSPLGTGSNSPLHF,TGTGCCAGCTCACCCCTTGGGACAGGGTCTAATTCACCCCTCCACTTT
-,TRBV30,TRBJ1-4,-,14,CAWSAMGGGEKLFF,TGTGCCTGGAGCGCGATGGGGGGCGGTGAAAAACTGTTTTTT
TRBD1,TRBV5-6,TRBJ1-4,once,14,CASSLSRTGEKLFF,TGTGCCAGCAGCTTGTCTCGGACAGGGGAAAAACTGTTTTTT
-,TRBV5-1,TRBJ1-1,few,13,CASSWGQNTEAFF,TGCGCCAGCAGCTGGGGACAGAACACTGAAGCTTTCTTT
TRBD2,TRBV7-2,TRBJ2-7,-,15,CASSPGLAGAYEQYF,TGTGCCAGCAGCCCGGGACTAGCGGGAGCCTACGAGCAGTACTTC
-,TRBV2,TRBJ1-2,-,14,CASRGTATNYGYTF,TGTGCCAGCAGAGGAACGGCGACTAACTATGGCTACACCTTC
TRBD1,TRBV28,TRBJ1-4,few,18,CASSLSGTGSSTNEKLFF,TGTGCCAGCAGTTTATCCGGGACAGGGAGTAGCACTAATGAAAAACTGTTTTTT
-,TRBV5-1,TRBJ1-1,-,14,CASSSVGQGLEAFF,TGCGCCAGCAGCTCAGTGGGACAAGGACTGGAAGCTTTCTTT
TRBD1,TRBV11-2,TRBJ2-7,-,13,CASSPTDRGEQYF,TGTGCCAGCAGCCCGACGGACAGGGGGGAGCAGTACTTC
-,TRBV6-6,TRBJ2-7,-,14,CASSYGQGSYEQYF,TGTGCCAGCAGTTATGGGCAGGGATCCTACGAGCAGTACTTC
TRBD1,TRBV30,TRBJ1-5,-,15,CAWGTAASGNQPQHF,TGTGCCTGGGGGACAGCAGCATCAGGAAATCAGCCCCAGCATTTT
TRBD2,TRBV4-2,TRBJ2-1,few,15,CASSLSSGDNNEQFF,TGTGCCAGCAGCCTTTCTAGCGGGGATAACAATGAGCAGTTCTTC
-,TRBV7-2,TRBJ2-1,-,15,CASSQDGLIYNEQFF,TGTGCCAGCAGCCAGGACGGATTAATTTACAATGAGCAGTTCTTC